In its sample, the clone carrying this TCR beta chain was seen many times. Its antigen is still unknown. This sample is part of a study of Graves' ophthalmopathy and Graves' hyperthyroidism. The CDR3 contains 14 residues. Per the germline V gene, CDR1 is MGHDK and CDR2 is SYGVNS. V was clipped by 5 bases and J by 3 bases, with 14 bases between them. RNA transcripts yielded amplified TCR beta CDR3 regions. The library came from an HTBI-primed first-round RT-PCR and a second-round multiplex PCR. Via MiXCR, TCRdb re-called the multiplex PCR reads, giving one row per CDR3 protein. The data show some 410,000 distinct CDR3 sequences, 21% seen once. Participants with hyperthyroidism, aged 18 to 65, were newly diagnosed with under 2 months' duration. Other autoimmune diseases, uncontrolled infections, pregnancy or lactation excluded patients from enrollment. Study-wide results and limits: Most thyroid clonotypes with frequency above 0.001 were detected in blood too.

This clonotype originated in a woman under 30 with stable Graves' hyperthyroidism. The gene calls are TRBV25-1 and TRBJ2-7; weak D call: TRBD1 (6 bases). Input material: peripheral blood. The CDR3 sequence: CASSFLEQGYEQYF. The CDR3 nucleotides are TGTGCCAGCAGTTTCCTGGAACAGGGCTACGAGCAGTACTTC.